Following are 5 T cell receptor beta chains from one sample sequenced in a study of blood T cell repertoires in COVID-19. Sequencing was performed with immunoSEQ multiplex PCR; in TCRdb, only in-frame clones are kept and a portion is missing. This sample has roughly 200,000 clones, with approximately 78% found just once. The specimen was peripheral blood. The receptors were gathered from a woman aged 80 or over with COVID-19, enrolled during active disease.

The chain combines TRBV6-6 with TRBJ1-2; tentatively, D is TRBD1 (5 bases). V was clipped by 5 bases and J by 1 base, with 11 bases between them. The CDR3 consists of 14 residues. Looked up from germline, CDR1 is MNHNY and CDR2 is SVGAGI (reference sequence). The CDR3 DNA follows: TGTGCCAGCAGTGACAGCCGAAGTAACTATGGCTACACCTTC. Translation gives CASSDSRSNYGYTF.

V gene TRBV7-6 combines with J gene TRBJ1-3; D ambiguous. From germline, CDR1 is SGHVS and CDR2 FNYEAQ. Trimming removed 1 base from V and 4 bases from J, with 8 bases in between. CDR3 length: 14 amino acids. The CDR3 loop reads CASSLVGRGNTIYF. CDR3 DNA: TGTGCCAGCAGCTTAGTGGGCAGGGGAAACACCATATATTTT.

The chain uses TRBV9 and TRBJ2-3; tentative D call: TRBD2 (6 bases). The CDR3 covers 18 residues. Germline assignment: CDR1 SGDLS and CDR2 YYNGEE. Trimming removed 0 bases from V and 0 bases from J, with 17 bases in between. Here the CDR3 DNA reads TGTGCCAGCAGCGTAGCCCCGGGGCGGGGTACTAGCACAGATACGCAGTATTTT. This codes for CASSVAPGRGTSTDTQYF.

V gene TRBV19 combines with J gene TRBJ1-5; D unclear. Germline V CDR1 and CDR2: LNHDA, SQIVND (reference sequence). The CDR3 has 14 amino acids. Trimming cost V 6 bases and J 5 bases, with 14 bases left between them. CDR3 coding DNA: TGTGCCAGTAGGGTCAGGTCTCGAGATCAGCCCCAGCATTTT. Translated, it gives CASRVRSRDQPQHF.

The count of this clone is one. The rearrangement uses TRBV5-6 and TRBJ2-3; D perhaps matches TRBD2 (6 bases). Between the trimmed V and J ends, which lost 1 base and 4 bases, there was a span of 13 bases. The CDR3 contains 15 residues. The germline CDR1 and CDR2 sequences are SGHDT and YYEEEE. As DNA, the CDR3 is TGTGCCAGCAGCTTGACCGGGACTCCCTCAGATACGCAGTATTTT. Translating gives CASSLTGTPSDTQYF.